The source of this T cell receptor (beta chain) is a study of blood T cells in healthy people across ages. Next came a second PCR, run for about 7 to 12 cycles, which used a sample-barcoded 5' primer along with a J-beta primer mix. TCRdb called the 5' RACE reads again in MiXCR, with one record for every CDR3 protein. The data show hundreds of thousands of distinct CDR3 sequences, approximately 31% seen once. Trimming took off 3 bases at V and 4 bases at J, with 6 bases between the two ends. CDR1 is GTSNPN, CDR2 SVGIG, per germline (reference sequence). The CDR3 loop spans 11 amino acids. On this clonotype itself: One base away lies a much larger clone, so this may be a sequencing read error.

Material: blood. V gene TRBV30 combines with J gene TRBJ2-5; D ambiguous. The receptor comes from a woman of 80 years or more in good health. CDR3 nucleotides: TGTGCCTGGAGGCCTTTAGAGACCCAGTACTTC. Encoded protein: CAWRPLETQYF.